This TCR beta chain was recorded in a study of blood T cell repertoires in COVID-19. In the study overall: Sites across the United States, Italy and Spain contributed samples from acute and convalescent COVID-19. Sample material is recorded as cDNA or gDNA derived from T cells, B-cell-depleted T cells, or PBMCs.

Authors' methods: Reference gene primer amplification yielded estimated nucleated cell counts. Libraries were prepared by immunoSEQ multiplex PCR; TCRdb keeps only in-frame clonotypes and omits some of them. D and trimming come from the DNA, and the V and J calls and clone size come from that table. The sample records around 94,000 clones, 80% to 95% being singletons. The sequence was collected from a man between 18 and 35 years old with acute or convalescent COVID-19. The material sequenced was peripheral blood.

CDR3 in DNA: TGTGCCAGTAGTATAGGCGAAAACTATGGCTACACCTTC. This translates into CASSIGENYGYTF. This chain links TRBV19 with TRBJ1-2, with D uncertain. CDR1 and CDR2 (germline): LNHDA, SQIVND (reference sequence). Trimming left V 1 base short and J 2 bases short, with 5 bases between. The CDR3 sequence is 13 residues long. Full variable domain (rest looked up from reference TRBV19 and TRBJ1-2): DGGITQSPKYLFRKEGQNVTLSCEQNLNHDAMYWYRQDPGQGLRLIYYSQIVNDFQKGDIAEGYSVSREKKESFPLTVTSAQKNPTAFYLCASSIGENYGYTFGSGTRLTVV.